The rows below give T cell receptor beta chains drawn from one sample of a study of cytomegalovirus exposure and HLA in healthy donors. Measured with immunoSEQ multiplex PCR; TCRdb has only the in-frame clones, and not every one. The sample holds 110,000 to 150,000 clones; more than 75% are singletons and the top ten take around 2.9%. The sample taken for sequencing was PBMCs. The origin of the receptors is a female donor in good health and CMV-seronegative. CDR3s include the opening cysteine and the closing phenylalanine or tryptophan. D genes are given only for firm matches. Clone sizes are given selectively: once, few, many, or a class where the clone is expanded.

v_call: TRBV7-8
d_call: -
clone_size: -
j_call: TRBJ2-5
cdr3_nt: TGTGCCAGCAGCTTGAAACGTTTGACGCCCCCAGGGGAGACCCAGTACTTC
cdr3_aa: CASSLKRLTPPGETQYF

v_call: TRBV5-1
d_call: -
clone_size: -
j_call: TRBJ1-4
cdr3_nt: TGCGCCAGCAGCCTCCCTAATGAAAAACTGTTTTTT
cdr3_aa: CASSLPNEKLFF

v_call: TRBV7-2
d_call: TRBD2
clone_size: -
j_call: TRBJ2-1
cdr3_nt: TGTGCCAGCAGCTCCGAGGTTAGCGGGGGATACGAGCAGTTCTTC
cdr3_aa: CASSSEVSGGYEQFF

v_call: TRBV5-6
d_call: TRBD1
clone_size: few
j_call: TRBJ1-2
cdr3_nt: TGTGCCAGCAGCCCAACTCCGGGACAGCGAGGTGGCTACCCCTTC
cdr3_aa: CASSPTPGQRGGYPF

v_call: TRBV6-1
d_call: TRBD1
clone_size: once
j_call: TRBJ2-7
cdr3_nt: TGTGCCAGCAGTCCGACAGGGGGCTACGAGCAGTACTTC
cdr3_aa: CASSPTGGYEQYF

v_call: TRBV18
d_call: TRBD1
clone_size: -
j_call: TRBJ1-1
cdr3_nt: TGTGCCAGCTCCCCAACAGGGGCGAACACTGAAGCTTTCTTT
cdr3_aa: CASSPTGANTEAFF

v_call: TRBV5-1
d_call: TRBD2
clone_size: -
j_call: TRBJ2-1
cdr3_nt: TGCGCCAGCAGCTTGAGCGGGAGTGAGGATGAGCAGTTCTTC
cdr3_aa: CASSLSGSEDEQFF

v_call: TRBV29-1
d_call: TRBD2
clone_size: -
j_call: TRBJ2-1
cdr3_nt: TGCAGCGCGAAGGGTGTGACTAGCGGGCCCAACTCCTACAATGAGCAGTTCTTC
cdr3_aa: CSAKGVTSGPNSYNEQFF

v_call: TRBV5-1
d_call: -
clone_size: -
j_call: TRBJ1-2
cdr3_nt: TGCGCCAGCAGCTTGGCCCCGGACACCTATGGCTACACCTTC
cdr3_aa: CASSLAPDTYGYTF

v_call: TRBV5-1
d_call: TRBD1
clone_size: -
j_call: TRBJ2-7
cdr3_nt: TGCGCCAGCAGCTTGGTATCCGGACAGGGGGCCTACGAGCAGTACTTC
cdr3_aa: CASSLVSGQGAYEQYF

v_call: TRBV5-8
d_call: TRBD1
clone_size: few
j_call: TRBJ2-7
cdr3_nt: TGTGCCAGCAGCTTGGGGACAGGGGCCTACGAGCAGTACTTC
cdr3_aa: CASSLGTGAYEQYF

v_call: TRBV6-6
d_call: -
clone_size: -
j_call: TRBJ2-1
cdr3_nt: TGTGCCAGCAGTTACCTGACCACTAAACTCAATGAGCAGTTCTTC
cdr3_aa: CASSYLTTKLNEQFF

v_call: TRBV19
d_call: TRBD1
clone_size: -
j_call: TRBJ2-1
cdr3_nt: TGTGCCAGTAGTGCCCCGGGACAGGGGTTTCGTAATGAGCAGTTCTTC
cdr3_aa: CASSAPGQGFRNEQFF

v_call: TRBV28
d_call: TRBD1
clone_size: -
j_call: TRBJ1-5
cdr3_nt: TGTGCCAGCAGTTTATATCTAGGGGACAGTAGCAATCAGCCCCAGCATTTT
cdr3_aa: CASSLYLGDSSNQPQHF

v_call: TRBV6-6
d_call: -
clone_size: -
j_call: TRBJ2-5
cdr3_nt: TGTGCCAGCAGTTACTCGGCAGGGCTCGGGGAGACCCAGTACTTC
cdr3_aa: CASSYSAGLGETQYF

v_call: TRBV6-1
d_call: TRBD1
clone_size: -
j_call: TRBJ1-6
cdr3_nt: TGTGCCAGCGCCGGACTACAGGGGGTGAATTCACCCCTCCACTTT
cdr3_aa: CASAGLQGVNSPLHF

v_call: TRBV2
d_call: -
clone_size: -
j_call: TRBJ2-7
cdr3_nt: TGTGCCAGCAGTGACAGGTTCGACTACGAGCAGTACTTC
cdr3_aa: CASSDRFDYEQYF

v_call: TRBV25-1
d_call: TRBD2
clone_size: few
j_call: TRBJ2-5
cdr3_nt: TGTGCCAGCAGTGCCATGGGAGCGGGGAAAGAGACCCAGTACTTC
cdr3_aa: CASSAMGAGKETQYF

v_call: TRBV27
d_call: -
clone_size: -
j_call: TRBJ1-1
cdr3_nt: TGTGCCAGCAGTCCGAGGGGGGGTCCAGGGTTATACACTGAAGCTTTCTTT
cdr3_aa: CASSPRGGPGLYTEAFF

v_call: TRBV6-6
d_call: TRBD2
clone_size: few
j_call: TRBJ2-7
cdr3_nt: TGTGCCAGCAGTTACCGCCGGGAGGACTACGAGCAGTACTTC
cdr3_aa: CASSYRREDYEQYF

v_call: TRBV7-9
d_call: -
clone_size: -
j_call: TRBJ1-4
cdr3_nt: TGTGCCAGCAGCTTAGGCGCAGTCGAGGGTTGG
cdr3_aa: CASSLGAVEGW

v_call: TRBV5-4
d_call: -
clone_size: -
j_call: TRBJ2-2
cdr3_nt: TGTGCCAGCAGCTTGGGGGGACAAACCGGGGAGCTGTTTTTT
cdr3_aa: CASSLGGQTGELFF

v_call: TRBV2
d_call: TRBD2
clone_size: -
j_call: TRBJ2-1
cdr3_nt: TGTGCCAGCAGTGAAAACGGGCTGACTAGCCCTCGGAATGAGCAGTTCTTC
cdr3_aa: CASSENGLTSPRNEQFF

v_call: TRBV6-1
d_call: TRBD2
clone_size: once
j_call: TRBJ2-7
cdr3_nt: TGTGCCAGCAGTGAGGTAGGCGGGAGTGCCTACGAGCAGTACTTC
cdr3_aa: CASSEVGGSAYEQYF

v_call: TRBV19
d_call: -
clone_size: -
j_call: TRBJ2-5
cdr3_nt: TGTGCCAGTAGTAGGGGACAAAGGGAGACCCAGTACTTC
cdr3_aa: CASSRGQRETQYF

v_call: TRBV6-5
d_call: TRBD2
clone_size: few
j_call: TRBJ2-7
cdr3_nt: TGTGCCAGCAGTCCCGGACTAGCGGGGGCCTACGAGCAGTACTTC
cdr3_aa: CASSPGLAGAYEQYF

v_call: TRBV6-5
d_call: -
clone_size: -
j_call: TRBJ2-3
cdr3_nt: TGTGCCAGCAGTTACTCGACGGGCGGGCACACAGATACGCAGTATTTT
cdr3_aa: CASSYSTGGHTDTQYF

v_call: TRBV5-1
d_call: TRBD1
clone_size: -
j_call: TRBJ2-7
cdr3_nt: TGCGCCAGCAGCTCAGCCGGGACAGGGCAGGACGAGCAGTACTTC
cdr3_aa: CASSSAGTGQDEQYF

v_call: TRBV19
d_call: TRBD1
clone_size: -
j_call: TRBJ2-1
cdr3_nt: TGTGCCAGTAGTACCCACAGGGGCCTTAATGAGCAGTTCTTC
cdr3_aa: CASSTHRGLNEQFF

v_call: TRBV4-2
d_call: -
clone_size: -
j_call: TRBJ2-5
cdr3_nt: TGTGCCAGCAGCGTGAGTAACCAAGAGACCCAGTACTTC
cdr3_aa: CASSVSNQETQYF

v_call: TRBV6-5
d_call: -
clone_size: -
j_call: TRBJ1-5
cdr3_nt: TGTGCCAGCAGCGCGAGGGCTACATACCAGCCCCAGCATTTT
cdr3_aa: CASSARATYQPQHF

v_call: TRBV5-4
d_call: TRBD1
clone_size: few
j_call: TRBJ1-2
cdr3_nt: TGTGCCAGCAGCTTGATCCAGCAGGGGGGCTACCCCTTC
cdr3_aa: CASSLIQQGGYPF

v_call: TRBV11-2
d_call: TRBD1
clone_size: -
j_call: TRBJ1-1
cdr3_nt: TGTGCCAGCAGCTTAGGGACAGGGGGCGCTGAAGCTTTCTTT
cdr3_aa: CASSLGTGGAEAFF

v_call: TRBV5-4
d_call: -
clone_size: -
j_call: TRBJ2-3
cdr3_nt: TGTGCCAGTCGCAGGGGTCGCACAGATACGCAGTATTTT
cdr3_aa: CASRRGRTDTQYF

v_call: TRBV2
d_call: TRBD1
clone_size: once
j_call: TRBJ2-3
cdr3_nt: TGTGCCAGCAGAAACAGGGGAAGTGCAGATACGCAGTATTTT
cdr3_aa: CASRNRGSADTQYF

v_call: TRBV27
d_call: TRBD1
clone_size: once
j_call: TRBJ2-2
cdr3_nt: TGTGCCAGCAGTTTGTTTCAGGGGGCTTGGGCCGGGGAGCTGTTTTTT
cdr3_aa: CASSLFQGAWAGELFF

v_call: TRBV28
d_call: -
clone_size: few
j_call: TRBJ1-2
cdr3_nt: TGTGCCAGCAGTTGGCGCGGTGGCTACACCTTC
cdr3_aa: CASSWRGGYTF

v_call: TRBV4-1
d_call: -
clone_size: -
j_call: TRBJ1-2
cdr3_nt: TGCGCCAGCAGCCAAGATAGCGGGGGTGATAACTATGGCTACACCTTC
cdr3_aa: CASSQDSGGDNYGYTF

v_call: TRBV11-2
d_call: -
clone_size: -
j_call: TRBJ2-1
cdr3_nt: TGTGCCAGCAGGGATAGAAGAGGGAGGCCGGCGTCCTACAATGAGCAGTTCTTC
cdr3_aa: CASRDRRGRPASYNEQFF

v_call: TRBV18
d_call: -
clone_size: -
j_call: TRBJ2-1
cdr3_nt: TGTGCCAGCTCACCGGTAGCCCTCTCCTACAATGAGCAGTTCTTC
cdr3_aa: CASSPVALSYNEQFF

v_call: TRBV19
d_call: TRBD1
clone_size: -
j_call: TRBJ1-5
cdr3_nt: TGTGCCAGCCAACCGCGGACAGGGATTGGCAATCAGCCCCAGCATTTT
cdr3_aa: CASQPRTGIGNQPQHF

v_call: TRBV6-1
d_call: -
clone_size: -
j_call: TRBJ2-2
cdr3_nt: TGTGCCAGCAGTGAAGTTGGAGTTGGGTCGAACACCGGGGAGCTGTTTTTT
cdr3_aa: CASSEVGVGSNTGELFF

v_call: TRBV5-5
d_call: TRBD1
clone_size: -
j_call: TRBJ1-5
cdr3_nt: TGTGCCAGCAGCTTGACAGGGGATCAGCCCCAGCATTTT
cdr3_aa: CASSLTGDQPQHF

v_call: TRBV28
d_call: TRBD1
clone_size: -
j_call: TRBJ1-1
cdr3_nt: TGTGCCAGCAGTGTGGACAGGGGGCCTACTGAAGCTTTCTTT
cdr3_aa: CASSVDRGPTEAFF

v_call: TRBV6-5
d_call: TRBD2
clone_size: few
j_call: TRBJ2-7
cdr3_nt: TGTGCCAGCAGGGCACTAGCGGCCCACGAGCAGTACTTC
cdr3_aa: CASRALAAHEQYF

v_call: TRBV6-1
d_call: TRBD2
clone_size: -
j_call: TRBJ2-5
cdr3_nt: TGTGCCAGCAGCACTAGCGGGGGCCCTCCCCAGTACTTC
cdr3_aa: CASSTSGGPPQYF

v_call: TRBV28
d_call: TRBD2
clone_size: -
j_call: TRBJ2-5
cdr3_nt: TGTGCCACCTCTCCTACTAGCGGGAGGGGTGTGGAAAAGACCCAGTACTTC
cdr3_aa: CATSPTSGRGVEKTQYF

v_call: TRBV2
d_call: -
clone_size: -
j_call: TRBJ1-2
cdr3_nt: TGTGCCAGCAGTGAAGGTGGGGGCGGGGGTGGCTACACCTTC
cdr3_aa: CASSEGGGGGGYTF

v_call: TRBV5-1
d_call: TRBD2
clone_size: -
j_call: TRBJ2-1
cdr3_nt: TGCGCCAGCAGCTTCGAGTCGGGAGGTAATAATGAGCAGTTCTTC
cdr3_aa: CASSFESGGNNEQFF

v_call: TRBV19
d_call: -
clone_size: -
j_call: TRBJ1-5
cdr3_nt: TGTGCCAGTAGTATAGATCGGGGGAATCAGCCCCAGCATTTT
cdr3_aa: CASSIDRGNQPQHF

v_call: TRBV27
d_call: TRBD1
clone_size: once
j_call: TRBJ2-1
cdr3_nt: TGTGCCAGCAGTTTATTCGGGGGGCGGGACAGGGAGTTCTTC
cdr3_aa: CASSLFGGRDREFF

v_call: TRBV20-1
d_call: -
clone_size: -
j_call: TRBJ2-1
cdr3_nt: TGCAGTGTAGGAGATAATGAGCAGTTCTTC
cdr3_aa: CSVGDNEQFF

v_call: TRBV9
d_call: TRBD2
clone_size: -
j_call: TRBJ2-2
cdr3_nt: TGTGCCAGCAGCGTTGCGGGGGGGCCAACCGGGGAGCTGTTTTTT
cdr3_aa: CASSVAGGPTGELFF

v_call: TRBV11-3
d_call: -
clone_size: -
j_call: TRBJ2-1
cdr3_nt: TGTGCCAGCAGCTTAATTTCAGGGAGGAGTGAGCAGTTCTTC
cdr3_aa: CASSLISGRSEQFF

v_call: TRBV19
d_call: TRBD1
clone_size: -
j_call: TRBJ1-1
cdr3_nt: TGTGCCAGTAGTTTAATAGGGGGCGCAGCCACTGAAGCTTTCTTT
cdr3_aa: CASSLIGGAATEAFF

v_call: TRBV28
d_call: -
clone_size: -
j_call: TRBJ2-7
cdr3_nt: TGTGCCAGCAGTTTAGTGACAGGACGGAGCGAGCAGTACTTC
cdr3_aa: CASSLVTGRSEQYF

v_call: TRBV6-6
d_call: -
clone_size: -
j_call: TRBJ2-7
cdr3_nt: TGTGCCAGCAGTTTAACAGGGAACGAGCAGTACTTC
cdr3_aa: CASSLTGNEQYF